These 11 T cell receptor beta chains came from one sample sequenced in a study of post-analysis software for immune sequencing data. Regarding the study as a whole: Controls showed lower frequencies than patients for a few TRBV segments, and TRBV5-6, TRBV5-1 and TRBV20-1 were among these.

Libraries were made from TCR beta cDNA, and they carried unique molecular identifiers. TCRdb processed the PCR reads anew with MiXCR; each CDR3 protein has one entry. This sample has some 370,000 distinct CDR3 sequences, with around a third found just once. No cognate antigen is known for these TCRs. The specimen sequenced was blood. These receptors all stem from a girl aged 5 to 17 with multiple sclerosis.

The rearrangement links TRBV27 to TRBJ1-6, with D possibly matching TRBD1 (5 bases). Germline values: CDR1 MNHEY, CDR2 SMNVEV (reference sequence). V gave up 5 bases and J gave up 11 bases, with 13 bases separating them. The CDR3 covers 13 residues. The CDR3 spells CASSRGTWAPLHF. CDR3 nucleotide sequence: TGTGCCAGCAGTCGGGGGACCTGGGCACCCCTCCACTTT.

This sequence joins TRBV7-3 and TRBJ2-1; 13 bases match TRBD2. The V gene's germline CDR1 is SGHTA and CDR2 FQGTGA. The CDR3 is 15 amino acids. Trimming cost V 3 bases and J 12 bases; bases outside gene matches: 8. CDR3 residues: CASSLGLAGTDGQFF. Here the CDR3 DNA reads TGTGCCAGCAGCTTGGGACTAGCGGGGACCGATGGGCAGTTCTTC.

This clonotype showed up just a few times. The V call is TRBV6-5, the J call TRBJ2-1; TRBD1 aligns across 12 bases. The length of the CDR3 is 15 residues. CDR1 MNHEY and CDR2 SVGAGI come from the germline V gene. V lost 5 bases to trimming and J lost 5 bases; unmatched junction nucleotides: 4. In DNA, the CDR3 is TGTGCCAGCAGTGCGGGACAGGGGGCGAACAATGAGCAGTTCTTC. It codes for CASSAGQGANNEQFF.

V usage is TRBV4-1 and J usage is TRBJ2-1; D is perhaps TRBD2 (6 bases). The CDR3 contains 17 residues. Deletions cut 2 bases from V and 8 bases from J, with 22 bases between. Germline CDR1 is MGHRA and CDR2 is YSYEKL. The CDR3 region is CASSQNPGTLIGDEQFF. CDR3 coding DNA: TGCGCCAGCAGCCAAAATCCCGGGACTCTCATCGGTGATGAGCAGTTCTTC.

V gene TRBV3-1 combines with J gene TRBJ1-2; D gene ambiguous. V lost 1 base to trimming and J lost 4 bases, with 7 bases between them. This CDR3 has 13 amino acids. Per germline, CDR1 LGHDT and CDR2 YNNKEL (reference sequence). The CDR3, as DNA: TGTGCCAGCAGCCAAGTTCTCACCTATGGCTACACCTTC. Translation gives CASSQVLTYGYTF.

V gene TRBV27 combines with J gene TRBJ1-1; no clear D gene. The V end lost 2 bases, the J end lost 1 base, and 14 bases lay between the germline ends. CDR1 MNHEY and CDR2 SMNVEV come from the germline V gene (reference sequence). This CDR3 comprises 16 residues. CDR3: CASSLQYGVTNTEAFF. The CDR3 DNA sequence: TGTGCCAGCAGTTTACAGTACGGGGTTACGAACACTGAAGCTTTCTTT.

The chain joins TRBV7-8 to TRBJ1-2; a possible D gene is TRBD1 (5 bases). The V gene's germline CDR1 is SGHVS and CDR2 FQNEAQ. This CDR3 has 14 amino acids. V lost 1 base to trimming and J lost 7 bases, with 13 bases between them. CDR3 sequence: CASSLVSRRGGYTF. The DNA of the CDR3 is TGTGCCAGCAGCTTAGTAAGCAGGAGGGGTGGCTACACCTTC.

V usage is TRBV15 and J usage is TRBJ2-3; 7 bases fit TRBD2. Germline values: CDR1 LNHNV, CDR2 YYDKDF (reference sequence). V dropped 3 bases and J dropped 10; count of bases not matched to a gene: 7. The CDR3 totals 13 residues. The CDR3 loop reads CATSSPRGLAQYF. The DNA for the CDR3 is TGTGCCACCAGCAGCCCGCGGGGGTTGGCGCAGTATTTT.

This clonotype was counted between two and nine times. The V and J genes are TRBV7-3 and TRBJ2-7; D might be TRBD2 (6 bases). This CDR3 has 17 residues. CDR1 and CDR2 (germline): SGHTA, FQGTGA. Trimming took off 1 base at V and 3 bases at J, with 19 bases between the two ends. The CDR3 DNA sequence: TGTGCCAGCAGCTTAAGGGGGGATTTGGAGGGCATCTACGAGCAGTACTTC. Translating it yields CASSLRGDLEGIYEQYF.

The J gene is TRBJ2-3, the V gene TRBV27, with D possibly being TRBD1 or TRBD2 (5 bases each). Trimming left V 4 bases short and J 1 base short, with 15 bases between. This CDR3 spans 16 amino acids. Per the germline V gene, CDR1 is MNHEY and CDR2 is SMNVEV (reference sequence). The CDR3 is CASSYRTVRGTDTQYF. CDR3 DNA: TGTGCCAGCAGTTACAGGACTGTGCGGGGCACAGATACGCAGTATTTT.

This clonotype occurred a few times. The J gene is TRBJ2-1, the V gene TRBV3-1, with TRBD2 matching over 9 bases. J gave up 9 bases and V 0 bases, and 9 bases lay outside the gene matches. Looked up from germline, CDR1 is LGHDT and CDR2 is YNNKEL (reference sequence). The CDR3 is 16 residues long. The CDR3 DNA sequence: TGTGCCAGCAGCCAAGACGCGGGCGGGGGGGCCACTGAGCAGTTCTTC. Protein product: CASSQDAGGGATEQFF.